Listed below are T cell receptor beta chains from one sample, sequenced in a study of control samples from healthy donors and cancer patients. TCRdb keeps only in-frame clones here, not all; method: immunoSEQ multiplex PCR. This table has about 120,000 clones, approximately 88% appearing once. The specimen sequenced was blood. Source of these receptors: a man aged 40-49 years in good health. The CDR3 runs from the conserved cysteine through the conserved F or W. The order of the fields is J gene, D gene, clone size, V gene, CDR3 DNA, CDR3 protein. A D gene is named only where the DNA matches it firmly. Rows give clone size only sometimes, using once, few, many, or a class for an expanded clone.

TRBJ1-6 - - TRBV19 TGTGCCAGTAGTAGAGGACAGTCCAGCTCCTATAATTCACCCCTCCACTTT CASSRGQSSSYNSPLHF
TRBJ1-6 - - TRBV11-2 TGTGCCAGCAGCCTCGGACAGAATTATAATTCACCCCTCCACTTT CASSLGQNYNSPLHF
TRBJ2-2 - - TRBV5-1 TGCGCCAGCGGGGCGTCGAACACCGGGGAGCTGTTTTTT CASGASNTGELFF
TRBJ1-2 TRBD1 - TRBV2 TGTGCCAGCAGAGGGGCAGGGGGAGTCGATGGCTACACCTTC CASRGAGGVDGYTF
TRBJ2-3 - - TRBV5-1 TGCGCCAGCAGCTTCCGGGACGGCAGTCGGCAGAGGTACGCAGATACGCAGTATTTT CASSFRDGSRQRYADTQYF
TRBJ1-5 TRBD1 - TRBV3-1/TRBV3-2 TGTGCCAGCAGCCAGGGACAGGGGGCTCAGCCCCAGCATTTT CASSQGQGAQPQHF
TRBJ2-3 TRBD1 - TRBV6-6 TGTGCCAGCAGTCCCGGGACAGGGGGCGCCGCTTATAGCACAGATACGCAGTATTTT CASSPGTGGAAYSTDTQYF
TRBJ2-1 - - TRBV6-1 TGTGCCAGCAGTGAATCACCCAACAATGAGCAGTTCTTC CASSESPNNEQFF
TRBJ1-1 TRBD1 - TRBV11-1 TGTGCCAGCAGCTTAGTCAGGGGGAGGACTGAAGCTTTCTTT CASSLVRGRTEAFF
TRBJ2-7 - - TRBV2 TGTGCCAGCAGGACTTACTACGAGCAGTACTTC CASRTYYEQYF
TRBJ2-6 - many TRBV30 TGTGCCTGGAGTACTGGGGCCAACGTCCTGACTTTC CAWSTGANVLTF
TRBJ1-3 TRBD1 few TRBV3-1/TRBV3-2 TGTGCCAGCAGCCAACCAGGGGGTGGAAACACCATATATTTT CASSQPGGGNTIYF
TRBJ2-7 - - TRBV7-9 TGTGCCAGCAGCTTAATGGGGTTGGGCCCCTACGAGCAGTACTTC CASSLMGLGPYEQYF
TRBJ1-6 TRBD1 - TRBV11-2 TGTGCCAGCAGCTTCAGGACAGGGGGGAATTCACCCCTCCACTTT CASSFRTGGNSPLHF
TRBJ1-2 - - TRBV12-3/TRBV12-4 TGTGCCAGCAGTTCCAGGGTCCCCTATGGCTACACCTTC CASSSRVPYGYTF
TRBJ2-6 - - TRBV10-1 TGCGCCAGCAGGAGACAGGTGCCCATCTCTGGGGCCAACGTCCTGACTTTC CASRRQVPISGANVLTF
TRBJ1-6 - - TRBV6-5 TGTGCCAGCCACTCAGGGCGTCATTCACCCCTCCACTTT CASHSGRHSPLHF
TRBJ2-3 TRBD1 - TRBV24-1 TGTGCCACCAGTGATTTGCGGACAGGCCTTACAGATACGCAGTATTTT CATSDLRTGLTDTQYF
TRBJ2-6 - - TRBV7-6 TGTGCCAGCAGCTTAGCGCTTACAGGGGCCAACGTCCTGACTTTC CASSLALTGANVLTF
TRBJ1-1 TRBD1 - TRBV9 TGTGCCAGCAGCCGACAGGGTAGCCCGAACACTGAAGCTTTCTTT CASSRQGSPNTEAFF
TRBJ2-6 TRBD1 - TRBV19 TGTGCCACCTCCCGGGGACAGGGCTTCTCTGGGGCCAACGTCCTGACTTTC CATSRGQGFSGANVLTF
TRBJ2-5 - - TRBV12-3/TRBV12-4 TGTGCCAGCGGTCTTAGCGAGGAAGAGACCCAGTACTTC CASGLSEEETQYF
TRBJ1-2 - - TRBV5-1 TGCGCCAGCAGCTTCCAGGGAGGGGACTATGGCTACACCTTC CASSFQGGDYGYTF
TRBJ1-4 - - TRBV3-1/TRBV3-2 TGTGCCAGCAGGAACGACAGGAATGGTGAAAAACTGTTTTTT CASRNDRNGEKLFF
TRBJ1-2 - - TRBV24-1 TGTGCCACCAGTGATAGCCAGGGACCCGGCTACACCTTC CATSDSQGPGYTF
TRBJ2-1 - once TRBV7-2 TGTGCCAGCAGCTTAGGAGGAGGGAGAACCTACAATGAGCAGTTCTTC CASSLGGGRTYNEQFF
TRBJ1-2 - - TRBV4-1 TGCGCCAGCAGCCAAGAGACCCAGGAACGATATGGCTACACCTTC CASSQETQERYGYTF
TRBJ1-3 TRBD1 once TRBV19 TGTGCCAGTAGTCCGAGACAGGGGACTGGAAACACCATATATTTT CASSPRQGTGNTIYF
TRBJ1-5 - - TRBV10-2 TGCGCCAGCTCTACAGTTGATAGACCCCAGCATTTT CASSTVDRPQHF
TRBJ1-4 TRBD1 few TRBV4-1 TGCGCCAGCAGCCAGGGGACAGGATTCACAACTAATGAAAAACTGTTTTTT CASSQGTGFTTNEKLFF
TRBJ1-2 - - TRBV11-3 TGTGCCAGCAGCTCAAGGCAGGGAAACTATGGCTACACCTTC CASSSRQGNYGYTF
TRBJ1-2 - - TRBV27 TGTGCCAGCAGTTACACCGGGACTCCCGCCTATGGCTACACCTTC CASSYTGTPAYGYTF
TRBJ1-4 - - TRBV7-9 TGTGCCAGCAGCTTCTCCTACCTGGATGAAAAACTGTTTTTT CASSFSYLDEKLFF
TRBJ2-1 TRBD2 - TRBV18 TGTGCCAGCTCACCCAGCGGGGGGGCCTACAATGAGCAGTTCTTC CASSPSGGAYNEQFF
TRBJ2-5 - - TRBV7-6 TGTGCCAGCAGCACCCTTCGCGGGGGCGGGGGAGAGACCCAGTACTTC CASSTLRGGGGETQYF
TRBJ2-1 - - TRBV27 TGTGCCAGCAGTTTATCTCCTCGGTCTGGACGTAATGAGCAGTTCTTC CASSLSPRSGRNEQFF
TRBJ1-1 - - TRBV4-1 TGCGCCAGCAGTTCCTCGGACGGACCGAACACTGAAGCTTTCTTT CASSSSDGPNTEAFF
TRBJ2-5 - - TRBV6-2/TRBV6-3 TGTGCCAGCAGTTACGGGCAGCAAGAGACCCAGTACTTC CASSYGQQETQYF
TRBJ2-3 TRBD2 - TRBV10-1 TGCGCCAGCAGTGATCGGCTAGCGGGGGGTCTCGTGGATACGCAGTATTTT CASSDRLAGGLVDTQYF
TRBJ2-3 - - TRBV7-9 TGTGCCAGCAGCCGGGGAGATACGCAGTATTTT CASSRGDTQYF
TRBJ2-5 TRBD1 - TRBV7-2 TGTGCCAGCAGCTTAGACAGGGGGCAAACAAAGACCCAGTACTTC CASSLDRGQTKTQYF
TRBJ2-3 - - TRBV9 TGTGCCAGCAGCGTAGGCTCTCACACAGATACGCAGTATTTT CASSVGSHTDTQYF
TRBJ2-5 - once TRBV18 TGTGCCAGCTCACCTCTGGGACGTCGGGAGACCCAGTACTTC CASSPLGRRETQYF
TRBJ2-7 - - TRBV11-2 TGTGCCAGCAGCTTAGTCAGGGCCCCCTACGAGCAGTACTTC CASSLVRAPYEQYF
TRBJ2-2 - medium-sized TRBV7-9 TGTGCCAGCAGCTTAACGAATAACGGGGAGCTGTTTTTT CASSLTNNGELFF
TRBJ1-1 - - TRBV30 TGTGCCTGGACGGATGGGGTCGGAGGCACTGAAGCTTTCTTT CAWTDGVGGTEAFF
TRBJ1-2 - - TRBV11-2 TGTGCCAGCAGCGGGAACAGAGACTATGGCTACACCTTC CASSGNRDYGYTF
TRBJ2-1 TRBD1 - TRBV10-3 TGTGCCATCAGTGAGTCGGGCAGGGGGCACTATGAGCAGTTCTTC CAISESGRGHYEQFF
TRBJ2-7 - - TRBV24-1 TGTGCCACCAGTGCCCCCGGAGGCAGGGGGGGATCCTACGAGCAGTACTTC CATSAPGGRGGSYEQYF
TRBJ1-1 - - TRBV15 TGTGCCACCAGCAGAGTTCCAAAGAAGGGGAACACTGAAGCTTTCTTT CATSRVPKKGNTEAFF
TRBJ1-4 - - TRBV24-1 TGTGCCACCAGTGATGGGGGACCTGCAACTAATGAAAAACTGTTTTTT CATSDGGPATNEKLFF
TRBJ2-1 - few TRBV27 TGTGCCAGCAGTTTGAAGGGGTCGTACAATGAGCAGTTCTTC CASSLKGSYNEQFF